In this sample, the clone carrying this T cell receptor beta chain turned up many times. The antigen is undetermined. The CDR3 covers 15 residues. V was pared by 3 bases and J by 5 bases, with 19 bases between. The germline V gene encodes CDR1 DFQATT and CDR2 SNEGSKA (reference sequence). This sample was taken from a study of T cells after yellow fever vaccination. Study overall: For low cell numbers, libraries were made with SMART-Seq v4 Ultra Low Input.

Study-level results: Re-detected after boosting: most primary clones, around 96% of CD4 and about 85% of CD8.

TCR cDNA was made by 5'RACE template switching, adding a universal primer site and UMIs. In TCRdb, the 5' RACE reads were re-called with MiXCR into one record per CDR3 protein. Of 250,000 to 350,000 distinct CDR3 sequences in the sample, roughly 8.7% were seen once. The rearrangement joins TRBV20-1 to TRBJ2-5; perhaps TRBD1 as D (6 bases). This TCR was recovered from a man younger than 30 who received the YFV17D yellow fever vaccine. This specimen was CD4+ T cells sorted from PBMCs, taken 5 days after the yellow fever booster vaccination. The CDR3 spells CSASTGRVLGETQYF. Written as DNA, the CDR3 is TGCAGTGCTAGTACAGGGAGAGTATTGGGCGAGACCCAGTACTTC.